The source of this TCR beta chain is a study of T cell responses to AZD1222 COVID-19 vaccine. Study-level points and caveats: Just five or six AZD1222 recipients tested seropositive at baseline. Nearly half of spike-specific TCRs reportedly go after variant regions that carry no mutations. Among the donors, most were white British and more were female, and clonal diversity was possibly underestimated. Compared with day 0, the breadth and depth of the Spike-specific TCR repertoire rose significantly after two doses of AZD1222.

A word on this clone: Its matching antigen is unknown.

Repertoires were generated with immunoSEQ multiplex PCR, while TCRdb's copy carries only in-frame clones and drops some. This table has more than 140,000 clones, approximately 89% appearing once. Germline loops: CDR1 LGHNA, CDR2 YSLEER. V was pared by 0 bases and J by 6 bases, with 23 bases between. The CDR3 is 18 amino acids. This rearrangement joins TRBV4-3 to TRBJ1-2, with D perhaps TRBD1 (5 bases). This TCR came from an adult in good health. The sample consisted of peripheral blood, taken on day 0 of MenACWY control vaccination. The CDR3, as DNA: TGCGCCAGCAGCCAAGATAGGACATACAGAACTCTATTCGATGGCTACACCTTC. This translates into CASSQDRTYRTLFDGYTF.